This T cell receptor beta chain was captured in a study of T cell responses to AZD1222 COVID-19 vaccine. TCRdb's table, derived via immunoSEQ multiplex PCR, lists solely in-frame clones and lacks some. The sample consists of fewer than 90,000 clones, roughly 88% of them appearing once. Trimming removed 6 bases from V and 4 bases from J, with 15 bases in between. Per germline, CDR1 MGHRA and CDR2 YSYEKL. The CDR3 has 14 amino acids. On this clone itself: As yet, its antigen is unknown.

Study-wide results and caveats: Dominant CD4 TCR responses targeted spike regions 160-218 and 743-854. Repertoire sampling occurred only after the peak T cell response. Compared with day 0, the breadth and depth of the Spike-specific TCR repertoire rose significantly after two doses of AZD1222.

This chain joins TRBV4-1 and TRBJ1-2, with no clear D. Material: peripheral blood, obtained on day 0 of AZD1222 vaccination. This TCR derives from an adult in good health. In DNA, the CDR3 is TGCGCCAGCAGACACCCTGGGGAGGGCTATGGCTACACCTTC. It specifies CASRHPGEGYGYTF.